This record looks at one T cell receptor beta chain sequence and its context. Its antigen is as yet unknown. TCRdb's copy holds only in-frame clones and misses some; the assay was immunoSEQ multiplex PCR. The sample consists of about 1 million clones, approximately 80% of them appearing once. Germline V gene data show CDR1 as SGHTA and CDR2 as FQGNSA. V lost 5 bases to trimming and J lost 0 bases, with 16 bases between them. The CDR3 has 16 amino acids. This sample was included in a study of shared clonotypes between healthy human individuals. Study-level findings and limits: Since donors were few, the genetic and exposure-history diversity represented was limited.

This clonotype originated in a young man in good health. Some clones in this sample may be carry-over from other donors' samples. The chain recombines TRBV7-2 with TRBJ1-1; D unresolved. Sequenced sample: memory CD4+ T cells from PBMCs. The sample's subset: CD45RA-negative fraction. CDR3 in DNA: TGTGCCAGCAGCCCACAACCGGGAGAGATGAACACTGAAGCTTTCTTT. Translating it yields CASSPQPGEMNTEAFF.